Each of the 25 T cell receptor beta chains below was sequenced from the same sample in a study of cytomegalovirus exposure and HLA in healthy donors. 13 Jbeta primers and 60 Vbeta primers were used for the PCR. Method: immunoSEQ multiplex PCR; TCRdb's copy keeps in-frame clones and lacks some. This repertoire shows 110,000 or so clones, around 69% found once; its top ten account for about 16%. Sequencing was carried out using PBMCs. Receptors originate from a man between 50 and 59 years old in good health and CMV-seropositive.

CDR3 bases: TGTGCCAGCAGCTCCGTGGCGGGGAGAGAGACCCAGTACTTC. Translation: CASSSVAGRETQYF. V gene TRBV7-9 combines with J gene TRBJ2-5; maybe TRBD2 (6 bases). Germline assignment: CDR1 SEHNR and CDR2 FQNEAQ (reference sequence). V was shortened by 4 bases and J by 4 bases, with 13 bases between the two germline ends. CDR3 length equals 14 residues.

The chain uses TRBV4-1 and TRBJ2-1; D is perhaps TRBD1 (6 bases). V was cut by 0 bases and J by 5 bases, with 17 bases left in between. The CDR3 totals 17 residues. The germline V gene encodes CDR1 MGHRA and CDR2 YSYEKL. Here the CDR3 reads CASSQDRTGLSHNEQFF. CDR3 DNA: TGCGCCAGCAGCCAAGATCGCACAGGGTTGTCCCACAATGAGCAGTTCTTC.

The V gene is TRBV6-5, the J gene TRBJ1-2; tentatively, D is TRBD1 (6 bases). Between the trimmed V and J ends, which lost 2 bases and 2 bases, there was a span of 6 bases. Germline V gene data show CDR1 as MNHEY and CDR2 as SVGAGI. This CDR3 region has 13 residues. The CDR3 DNA reads as TGTGCCAGCAGTTACGGACAGAACTATGGCTACACCTTC. Residues: CASSYGQNYGYTF.

The V gene is TRBV2, the J gene TRBJ2-5, with 11 positions matching TRBD2. This CDR3 region has 17 residues. With 3 bases clipped from V and 1 base from J, the junction kept 7 bases outside the gene matches. Germline V gene sequence: CDR1 SNHLY, CDR2 FYNNEI. CDR3 protein: CASSDGSGRETQETQYF. The CDR3 nucleotides read TGTGCCAGCAGTGATGGTAGCGGGAGGGAAACCCAAGAGACCCAGTACTTC. Full variable domain (outside the CDR3, taken from reference TRBV2 and TRBJ2-5): EPEVTQTPSHQVTQMGQEVILRCVPISNHLYFYWYRQILGQKVEFLVSFYNNEISEKSEIFDDQFSVERPDGSNFTLKIRSTKLEDSAMYFCASSDGSGRETQETQYFGPGTRLLVL.

The chain combines TRBV18 with TRBJ2-3; 10 bases match TRBD2. Germline lookup yields CDR1 KGHSH and CDR2 LQKENI. V was clipped by 5 bases and J by 3 bases; unmatched bases: 8. CDR3 size: 16 residues. CDR3 in DNA: TGTGCCAGCTCAATCAACAGCGGGAGGGGTACAGATACGCAGTATTTT. Its protein product is CASSINSGRGTDTQYF.

This clone was counted between two and nine times. This rearrangement joins TRBV4-3 to TRBJ1-5; no firm D call. The CDR3 is made up of 16 amino acids. The V and J ends lost 0 bases and 3 bases respectively, with 12 bases between them. Germline-derived CDR1 and CDR2 are LGHNA and YSLEER. The CDR3 DNA reads TGCGCCAGCAGCCAAGATTACGGCGGCCTCAATCAGCCCCAGCATTTT. It yields the protein CASSQDYGGLNQPQHF.

This clone was counted only a few times. The CDR3 loop reads CASSPPSGGADTQYF. For the CDR3, the DNA is TGCGCCAGCAGTCCCCCCAGCGGGGGGGCGGATACGCAGTATTTT. The chain is built from TRBV4-1 and TRBJ2-3; 10 bases align to TRBD2. The CDR3 is made up of 15 amino acids. Trimming removed 6 bases from V and 6 bases from J; junction bases left unmatched: 9. From germline, CDR1 is MGHRA and CDR2 YSYEKL.

The chain employs TRBV5-1 and TRBJ1-3, with a weak D call TRBD1 (6 bases). The CDR3 is made up of 16 amino acids. V was clipped by 4 bases and J by 0 bases, with 14 bases between them. Germline V lookup: CDR1 SGHRS, CDR2 YFSETQ. CDR3 sequence: CASSDRQAASGNTIYF. The CDR3 nucleotides read TGCGCCAGCAGCGATCGACAGGCTGCCTCTGGAAACACCATATATTTT. The full variable domain, completed using reference TRBV5-1 and TRBJ1-3, is KAGVTQTPRYLIKTRGQQVTLSCSPISGHRSVSWYQQTPGQGLQFLFEYFSETQRNKGNFPGRFSGRQFSNSRSEMNVSTLELGDSALYLCASSDRQAASGNTIYFGEGSWLTVV.

The V and J genes are TRBV7-9 and TRBJ1-5, with unresolved D. The length of the CDR3 is 13 residues. Germline CDR1 is SEHNR and CDR2 is FQNEAQ (reference sequence). Deletions cut 1 base from V and 7 bases from J, with 8 bases between. This chain's CDR3 is CASSLVSGQPQHF. The CDR3, as DNA: TGTGCCAGCAGCTTAGTAAGTGGCCAGCCCCAGCATTTT. The whole variable domain, remainder taken from reference TRBV7-9 and TRBJ1-5, is DTGVSQNPRHKITKRGQNVTFRCDPISEHNRLYWYRQTLGQGPEFLTYFQNEAQLEKSRLLSDRFSAERPKGSFSTLEIQRTEQGDSAMYLCASSLVSGQPQHFGDGTRLSIL.

The chain combines TRBV6-5 with TRBJ1-1; D gene unclear. This CDR3 spans 16 amino acids. V was trimmed by 3 bases and J by 5 bases, leaving 19 bases between them. The germline gives CDR1 MNHEY, CDR2 SVGAGI. The CDR3 DNA follows: TGTGCCAGCAGTTATGATTGGGGAGTAGTAAAGACTGAAGCTTTCTTT. Its protein is CASSYDWGVVKTEAFF.

This rearrangement joins TRBV4-1 to TRBJ2-1, with 9 bases identical to TRBD2. The CDR3 loop spans 14 amino acids. The ends lost 0 bases at V and 7 bases at J; junction bases unmatched: 1. Germline V gives CDR1 MGHRA, CDR2 YSYEKL. The CDR3, as DNA: TGCGCCAGCAGCCAAGAAGGACTAGCGAATGAGCAGTTCTTC. Amino acids: CASSQEGLANEQFF.

The chain has TRBV5-4 and TRBJ1-1, with TRBD1 matching 10 bases. Germline V gene data show CDR1 as SGHNT and CDR2 as YYREEE (reference sequence). Germline trimming cut 4 bases from V and 2 bases from J; bases unmatched to any gene: 5. The CDR3 spans 15 residues. CDR3 in DNA: TGTGCCAGCAGCCCCGGACAGGGGGAAAACACTGAAGCTTTCTTT. It codes for CASSPGQGENTEAFF.

The rearrangement links TRBV11-2 to TRBJ1-3; 8 nucleotides align to TRBD1. This CDR3 is built from 17 residues. The trim removed 4 bases at V and 0 bases at J, leaving 8 bases unmatched. Germline V gene data show CDR1 as SGHAT and CDR2 as FQNNGV. The CDR3 spells CASSSVLGQGSGNTIYF. The CDR3, as DNA: TGTGCCAGCAGCTCTGTACTAGGACAGGGCTCTGGAAACACCATATATTTT.

The V gene is TRBV6-5, the J gene TRBJ1-1; possible D gene TRBD1, 6 bases. CDR1 is MNHEY and CDR2 is SVGAGI in the germline V gene. V lost 8 bases and J 1 base, leaving 17 bases between the germline ends. The CDR3 sequence is 15 residues long. In nucleotides, the CDR3 is TGTGCCAGCCATGGGGCAGGGGCGGGGAACACTGAAGCTTTCTTT. It translates to CASHGAGAGNTEAFF.

The genes are TRBV25-1 and TRBJ1-1, with TRBD1 matching over 9 bases. V lost 6 bases to trimming and J lost 0 bases; unmatched junction nucleotides: 5. This CDR3 contains 15 residues. Per germline, CDR1 MGHDK and CDR2 SYGVNS. Here the CDR3 DNA reads TGTGCCAGCAGGGGGACAGGGCGCATGAACACTGAAGCTTTCTTT. Amino acid sequence: CASRGTGRMNTEAFF.

This clone was seen only a few times. The chain is built from TRBV5-4 and TRBJ2-7; 10 bases align to TRBD2. V dropped 3 bases and J dropped 5; count of bases not matched to a gene: 8. The CDR3 sequence is 15 residues long. Germline loops: CDR1 SGHNT, CDR2 YYREEE (reference sequence). CDR3 nucleotide sequence: TGTGCCAGCAGCTCCATAAGCGGGAGGGGCAACGAGCAGTACTTC. It encodes CASSSISGRGNEQYF.

The chain uses TRBV5-1 and TRBJ2-7; tentatively, D is TRBD1 (6 bases). The CDR3 spans 13 residues. Trimming shortened V by 4 bases and J by 1 base, and 9 bases separated the two germline ends. Germline V gene sequence: CDR1 SGHRS, CDR2 YFSETQ. The CDR3 coding sequence is TGCGCCAGCAGCGTACAGGGTTCCTACGAGCAGTACTTC. Translating it yields CASSVQGSYEQYF.

J is TRBJ2-5 and V is TRBV2; 13 bases are shared with TRBD2. Germline CDR1 SNHLY, CDR2 FYNNEI. The junction had 9 bases not matched to a gene; V was cut back by 6 bases and J by 5 bases. The CDR3 sequence is 16 residues long. CDR3 residues: CASSAGLAGEGETQYF. CDR3 nucleotide sequence: TGTGCCAGCAGCGCCGGACTAGCGGGAGAGGGGGAGACCCAGTACTTC.

This clone was seen just once. The gene calls are TRBV5-1 and TRBJ2-5; the D is unclear. Germline V lookup: CDR1 SGHRS, CDR2 YFSETQ. The length of the CDR3 is 14 residues. V was cut by 5 bases and J by 0 bases, with 11 bases left in between. The CDR3 loop is CASSDPSDQETQYF. The CDR3 DNA is TGCGCCAGCAGTGACCCCAGCGACCAAGAGACCCAGTACTTC.

Comments on this clone: One junction end does not reproduce the germline sequence, and a read error may be involved. This chain joins TRBV13 and TRBJ2-7; 11 nucleotides match TRBD2. The germline V gene encodes CDR1 PRHDT and CDR2 FYEKMQ (reference sequence). CDR3 length: 15 amino acids. The CDR3 DNA reads TGTGCCAGCAGTTTAGCGGGAGGGCCAAGTTACGAGCAGTACTTC. It yields the protein CASSLAGGPSYEQYF.

This sequence joins TRBV2 and TRBJ1-5; 9 bases match TRBD1. CDR1 is SNHLY and CDR2 is FYNNEI in the germline V gene. The CDR3 has 14 amino acids. After removal of 7 bases from V and 4 bases from J, the junction contained 5 bases not matched to a gene. CDR3 protein: CASKSGTGNQPQHF. CDR3 nucleotides: TGTGCCAGCAAATCCGGGACAGGGAATCAGCCCCAGCATTTT.

The chain employs TRBV2 and TRBJ2-7, with D unresolved. Germline V lookup: CDR1 SNHLY, CDR2 FYNNEI. Trimming pared 8 bases from V and 3 bases from J, leaving 5 bases between. This CDR3 region has 10 residues. In DNA, the CDR3 is TGTGCCAGCGCAGACTACGAGCAGTACTTC. This codes for CASADYEQYF.

This clone has only a few counts. The rearrangement uses TRBV29-1 and TRBJ1-5; TRBD1 aligns across 7 bases. Per germline, CDR1 SQVTM and CDR2 ANQGSEA. J lost 7 bases, V lost 4 bases, and 7 bases had no gene match. The CDR3 is 13 residues long. The CDR3 DNA follows: TGCAGCGTTGGGACAGGTTTCGGGCAGCCCCAGCATTTT. Its protein product is CSVGTGFGQPQHF.

The gene calls are TRBV11-2 and TRBJ2-1; a weak D match, TRBD2 (5 bases). V was pared by 1 base and J by 7 bases, with 11 bases between. Looked up from germline, CDR1 is SGHAT and CDR2 is FQNNGV. CDR3 length: 14 residues. CDR3 in amino acids: CASSLGGSFNEQFF. In DNA, the CDR3 is TGTGCCAGCAGCTTAGGAGGGTCCTTTAATGAGCAGTTCTTC.

This chain joins TRBV7-2 and TRBJ1-5; 12 bases map to TRBD1. The J segment lost 6 bases and the V segment lost 5 bases, leaving 8 bases of the junction unmatched. CDR1 and CDR2 (germline): SGHTA, FQGNSA. This CDR3 contains 16 residues. The CDR3, as DNA: TGTGCCAGCAGCCAGGTCGGGACAGGGGGCCTTCAGCCCCAGCATTTT. This codes for CASSQVGTGGLQPQHF.